Below, 27 T cell receptor beta chains from the same sample are listed, as sequenced in a study of beta chain features in type 1 diabetes. Expressed TCRB transcripts were sequenced after all isolated RNA was converted to cDNA. Sequenced by immunoSEQ multiplex PCR; TCRdb stores in-frame clones only, minus some. Altogether under 400,000 clones are present, about 20% being singletons, with the ten largest covering approximately 0.046%. The source material was naive CD4+ T cells from blood. Receptors originate from a woman younger than 35 in good health.

This clone was seen a handful of times. The chain combines TRBV29-1 with TRBJ2-7; 8 positions agree with TRBD1. V lost 7 bases, J lost 6 bases, and 8 bases stayed unmatched. This CDR3 has 12 residues. CDR1 and CDR2 (germline): SQVTM, ANQGSEA. CDR3 loop: CSADDRGIEQYF. In DNA, the CDR3 is TGCAGCGCTGATGACAGGGGAATCGAGCAGTACTTC.

The chain has TRBV9 and TRBJ1-2; D gene unclear. CDR1 and CDR2 (germline): SGDLS, YYNGEE. CDR3 length: 12 residues. V was trimmed by 6 bases and J by 2 bases, leaving 8 bases between them. CDR3 DNA: TGTGCCAGCATGAACACCAACTATGGCTACACCTTC. Its translation: CASMNTNYGYTF.

This clone has a single count. The CDR3, as DNA: TGTGCCAGCTCACCAGGGCAGTTCTCCATGAACACTGAAGCTTTCTTT. It specifies CASSPGQFSMNTEAFF. The V call is TRBV18, the J call TRBJ1-1; unclear D gene. V was pared by 2 bases and J by 0 bases, with 13 bases between. Looked up from germline, CDR1 is KGHSH and CDR2 is LQKENI. The CDR3 extends over 16 amino acids.

V gene TRBV6-5 combines with J gene TRBJ2-1; TRBD1 matches at 7 bases. CDR3 size: 14 residues. The germline V gene encodes CDR1 MNHEY and CDR2 SVGAGI. Germline trimming cut 4 bases from V and 10 bases from J; bases unmatched to any gene: 10. CDR3 sequence: CASSSGQSTNEQFF. In DNA form, the CDR3 reads TGTGCCAGCAGTTCGGGACAGTCAACCAACGAGCAGTTCTTC.

The gene calls are TRBV29-1 and TRBJ2-4, with 10 bases matching TRBD2. CDR1 and CDR2 from the germline V gene are SQVTM and ANQGSEA. V was clipped by 2 bases and J by 6 bases; unmatched bases: 10. The CDR3 consists of 16 residues. CDR3 amino acids: CSVELRALAGINIQYF. In nucleotides, the CDR3 is TGCAGCGTTGAACTACGTGCACTAGCGGGGATAAACATTCAGTACTTC.

This clone has a handful of counts. The rearrangement joins TRBV9 to TRBJ1-6, with a possible D match to TRBD1 (5 bases). Trimming stripped 0 bases from V and 4 bases from J, with 11 bases between. The CDR3 spans 16 residues. Germline values: CDR1 SGDLS, CDR2 YYNGEE. Here the CDR3 DNA reads TGTGCCAGCAGCGTAGGGGAGGGGCAGTATAATTCACCCCTCCACTTT. It specifies CASSVGEGQYNSPLHF. Full variable domain (remainder filled in from reference TRBV9 and TRBJ1-6): DSGVTQTPKHLITATGQRVTLRCSPRSGDLSVYWYQQSLDQGLQFLIQYYNGEERAKGNILERFSAQQFPDLHSELNLSSLELGDSALYFCASSVGEGQYNSPLHFGNGTRLTVT.

As DNA, the CDR3 is TGTGCCAGCAGCCAAGGAGGACAGGGGGATGGCTACACCTTC. This translates into CASSQGGQGDGYTF. The V and J genes are TRBV4-2 and TRBJ1-2; 10 bases match TRBD1. This CDR3 comprises 14 residues. Germline values: CDR1 LGHNA, CDR2 YNFKEQ. V dropped 1 base and J dropped 6; count of bases not matched to a gene: 2.

The rearrangement uses TRBV29-1 and TRBJ2-5, with 8 nucleotides matching TRBD1. The V gene end was trimmed by 6 bases and the J gene end by 3 bases; junction bases not matched to a gene: 6. CDR1 and CDR2 from the germline V gene are SQVTM and ANQGSEA. This CDR3 spans 13 amino acids. This chain's CDR3 is CSVGQVREETQYF. CDR3 nucleotide sequence: TGCAGCGTGGGACAGGTTAGGGAAGAGACCCAGTACTTC.

This clone was picked up a small number of times. CDR3 amino acids: CAISGGTSVGELFF. The CDR3 DNA reads as TGTGCCATCAGTGGCGGGACTAGCGTCGGGGAGCTGTTTTTT. This chain connects TRBV10-3 to TRBJ2-2, with 10 bases matching TRBD2. This CDR3 region has 14 residues. The V gene end was trimmed by 4 bases and the J gene end by 7 bases; junction bases not matched to a gene: 3. Germline V gene data show CDR1 as ENHRY and CDR2 as SYGVKD.

The V and J genes are TRBV7-2 and TRBJ2-7; D not resolved. Trimming stripped 1 base from V and 11 bases from J, with 9 bases between. The germline V gene encodes CDR1 SGHTA and CDR2 FQGNSA. The CDR3 runs 11 residues. CDR3 DNA sequence: TGTGCCAGCAGCTTAGGAGGTCCCGAGTACTTC. As protein: CASSLGGPEYF.

This clone was seen just once. The chain uses TRBV5-1 and TRBJ1-1; a possible D gene is TRBD1 (5 bases). V lost 6 bases and J lost 4, with 13 bases in between. The CDR3 length is 13 residues. Germline V lookup: CDR1 SGHRS, CDR2 YFSETQ. DNA of the CDR3: TGCGCCAGCAAACCAGGAGGGGCCACTGAAGCTTTCTTT. It encodes CASKPGGATEAFF.

In its sample, this clone was seen a few times. V gene TRBV25-1 combines with J gene TRBJ1-2; D is uncertain. The germline V gene encodes CDR1 MGHDK and CDR2 SYGVNS. The CDR3 sequence is 13 residues long. V was shortened by 2 bases and J by 3 bases, with 7 bases between the two germline ends. This CDR3 is CASSEQAYYGYTF. The CDR3 nucleotides read TGTGCCAGCAGTGAACAGGCGTACTATGGCTACACCTTC.

This clone was recorded a few times. This chain joins TRBV4-1 and TRBJ2-3; the match to TRBD2 covers 8 bases. This CDR3 is 16 amino acids long. Per germline, CDR1 MGHRA and CDR2 YSYEKL. The J segment lost 0 bases and the V segment lost 4 bases, leaving 6 bases of the junction unmatched. The CDR3, as DNA: TGCGCCAGCAGCCTCCGACTAGCGACTAGCACAGATACGCAGTATTTT. As protein: CASSLRLATSTDTQYF.

V gene TRBV6-1 combines with J gene TRBJ2-1, with a possible D match to TRBD1 (5 bases). V was clipped by 8 bases and J by 10 bases, with 12 bases between them. The CDR3 sequence is 11 residues long. CDR1 is MNHNS, CDR2 SASEGT, per germline. Here the CDR3 DNA reads TGTGCCAGCCAGGTCAGGGAAGAGCAGTTCTTC. As protein: CASQVREEQFF.

This rearrangement joins TRBV7-9 to TRBJ2-3; D not resolved. The ends were cut back, 1 base at V and 0 bases at J, with 8 bases in the middle. Germline CDR1 is SEHNR and CDR2 is FQNEAQ (reference sequence). This CDR3 comprises 15 residues. DNA for the CDR3: TGTGCCAGCAGCTTAGTGGCCTTTAGCACAGATACGCAGTATTTT. Encoded protein: CASSLVAFSTDTQYF.

The CDR3 loop reads CASSLDGTALYNEQFF. The DNA for the CDR3 is TGCGCCAGCAGCTTGGACGGGACAGCACTCTACAATGAGCAGTTCTTC. The V gene is TRBV5-1, the J gene TRBJ2-1; 7 bases map to TRBD1. Germline V gene sequence: CDR1 SGHRS, CDR2 YFSETQ. The CDR3 covers 16 residues. Trimming took 0 bases from V and 3 from J; bases not matched to a gene: 6.

This clone was seen more than once but under ten times. The V and J genes are TRBV29-1 and TRBJ2-6, with 7 bases lining up with TRBD1. Germline V gives CDR1 SQVTM, CDR2 ANQGSEA. The CDR3 has 16 residues. V lost 7 bases and J lost 0; bases outside the gene matches: 9. The CDR3 loop is CSAWTGSISGANVLTF. CDR3 coding DNA: TGCAGCGCTTGGACAGGTTCTATCTCTGGGGCCAACGTCCTGACTTTC.

CDR3 sequence reads: CASSQTSGETQYF. The CDR3 DNA follows: TGTGCCAGCAGCCAGACTAGTGGTGAGACCCAGTACTTC. This chain links TRBV7-3 with TRBJ2-5; a possible D gene is TRBD2 (6 bases). V lost 5 bases and J lost 5, with 12 bases in between. Germline CDR1 is SGHTA and CDR2 is FQGTGA. The CDR3 length is 13 residues.

This chain's CDR3 is CASSPYTTGNQPQHF. The CDR3 bases are TGTGCCAGCAGTCCTTACACCACAGGGAATCAGCCCCAGCATTTT. The chain links TRBV6-5 to TRBJ1-5, with D maybe TRBD1 (6 bases). Trimming stripped 5 bases from V and 4 bases from J, with 15 bases between. The CDR3 length is 15 residues. CDR1 and CDR2 (germline): MNHEY, SVGAGI.

This chain links TRBV30 with TRBJ2-7, with a weak D call TRBD1 (6 bases). CDR3 length equals 14 residues. CDR1 and CDR2 (germline): GTSNPN, SVGIG (reference sequence). Deletions cut 4 bases from V and 2 bases from J, with 15 bases between. CDR3 sequence (DNA): TGTGCCTGGAAATACAGGGACACCGCCTACGAGCAGTACTTC. Translation gives CAWKYRDTAYEQYF.

V is TRBV19 and J is TRBJ1-6; 10 bases match TRBD1. Germline CDR1 reads LNHDA; CDR2 reads SQIVND (reference sequence). Trimming took 6 bases from V and 8 from J; bases not matched to a gene: 4. The CDR3 runs to 14 residues. CDR3 sequence (DNA): TGTGCCAGTAGGAGGGACAGGGGTCATTCACCCCTCCACTTT. Translating gives CASRRDRGHSPLHF.

This clone was seen more than once but under ten times. The V call is TRBV5-1, the J call TRBJ2-5, with D perhaps TRBD1 (6 bases). Germline V gives CDR1 SGHRS, CDR2 YFSETQ. The CDR3 is 13 residues long. Trimming took off 3 bases at V and 2 bases at J, with 8 bases between the two ends. The CDR3 protein is CASSSTGQETQYF. CDR3 nucleotides: TGCGCCAGCAGCTCGACAGGTCAAGAGACCCAGTACTTC.

This clone was detected only a few times. This chain uses TRBV6-1 with TRBJ1-1; 8 bases agree with TRBD1. The length of the CDR3 is 15 residues. CDR1 MNHNS and CDR2 SASEGT come from the germline V gene. V lost 6 bases, J lost 4 bases, and 10 bases stayed unmatched. The CDR3 sequence is CASRGGQVGPTEAFF. The CDR3 DNA is TGTGCCAGCAGGGGGGGACAGGTCGGGCCCACTGAAGCTTTCTTT.

This clone appeared a few times. This chain joins TRBV29-1 and TRBJ1-1; a weak D match, TRBD1 (6 bases). Trimming cost V 0 bases and J 6 bases, with 11 bases left between them. This CDR3 has 13 amino acids. CDR1 is SQVTM, CDR2 ANQGSEA, per germline. CDR3 sequence (DNA): TGCAGCGTTGAAGATCGGGGGGCCGCTGAAGCTTTCTTT. It codes for CSVEDRGAAEAFF.

CDR3 region: CAISATGDGANVLTF. CDR3 sequence (DNA): TGTGCCATCAGCGCGACAGGGGATGGGGCCAACGTCCTGACTTTC. The V gene is TRBV10-3, the J gene TRBJ2-6; 8 bases are a match to TRBD1. The CDR3 is 15 residues long. With 6 bases clipped from V and 3 bases from J, the junction kept 4 bases outside the gene matches. Germline V gives CDR1 ENHRY, CDR2 SYGVKD.

This chain connects TRBV6-1 to TRBJ1-5; D is ambiguous. The CDR3 is 16 residues long. CDR1 and CDR2 (germline): MNHNS, SASEGT. Trimming stripped 3 bases from V and 3 bases from J, with 15 bases between. The chain's CDR3 is CASSEPPAGYNQPQHF. The CDR3 nucleotides read TGTGCCAGCAGTGAGCCCCCCGCAGGTTACAATCAGCCCCAGCATTTT.

This clone was seen more than once but under ten times. This chain connects TRBV2 to TRBJ1-2; D gene uncertain. CDR1 is SNHLY and CDR2 is FYNNEI in the germline V gene. This CDR3 is 14 amino acids long. The V end lost 4 bases, the J end lost 2 bases, and 11 bases lay between the germline ends. This CDR3 reads CASSVEEGNYGYTF. CDR3 coding DNA: TGTGCCAGCAGTGTTGAGGAGGGCAACTATGGCTACACCTTC.